The TCR beta chain under discussion was sequenced for a study of technical replicates of blood from a few donors. Produced via immunoSEQ multiplex PCR; TCRdb's table is partial and in-frame only. Among about 69,000 clones listed, approximately 88% were seen once. The CDR3 has 20 amino acids. The V gene's germline CDR1 is SGHRS and CDR2 YFSETQ. V lost 1 base and J lost 7; bases outside the gene matches: 22. Source material: PBMCs. The rearrangement joins TRBV5-1 to TRBJ2-1; 8 nucleotides line up with TRBD1. The TCR comes from a human donor in good health. Some clones in this sample may be carry-over from other donors' samples. CDR3 DNA: TGCGCCAGCAGCTTGTGGGCAGGGGGCCGATATAACTCCGTCTGGAATGAGCAGTTCTTC. This translates into CASSLWAGGRYNSVWNEQFF.